These 20 T cell receptor beta chains were sequenced from one sample in a study of blood T cell repertoires in COVID-19. Profiling relied on immunoSEQ multiplex PCR, and the TCRdb table lists in-frame clones only, not all of them. This sample has about 140,000 clones; about 91% occur once, and the top ten carry about 28%. The specimen was peripheral blood. These receptor sequences come from a human donor in a cohort sampled during active COVID-19.

In its sample, this clone was seen a few times. V gene TRBV19 combines with J gene TRBJ2-7, with 12 bases fitting TRBD1. The CDR3 spans 16 residues. CDR1 is LNHDA and CDR2 is SQIVND in the germline V gene (reference sequence). The V gene end was trimmed by 4 bases and the J gene end by 5 bases; junction bases not matched to a gene: 9. The CDR3 here is CASSTGTGGSLNEQYF. CDR3 in DNA: TGTGCCAGTAGTACAGGGACAGGGGGCTCCCTTAACGAGCAGTACTTC.

This chain joins TRBV2 and TRBJ1-6; 10 bases fit TRBD1. V lost 7 bases, J lost 10 bases, and 16 bases stayed unmatched. CDR1 and CDR2 (germline): SNHLY, FYNNEI. The length of the CDR3 is 17 residues. The CDR3: CASTLFQGQGGRSPLHF. The CDR3 bases are TGTGCCAGCACTCTATTCCAAGGACAGGGGGGTAGGTCACCCCTCCACTTT.

The count of this clone is one. The genes are TRBV7-3 and TRBJ1-6; D gene uncertain. V lost 3 bases to trimming and J lost 8 bases, with 8 bases between them. This CDR3 is built from 13 residues. Germline-derived CDR1 and CDR2 are SGHTA and FQGTGA. The CDR3 nucleotides are TGTGCCAGCAGCTTTACAACAGATTCACCCCTCCACTTT. It codes for CASSFTTDSPLHF.

Of note for this clone: This specimen includes other DNA sequences encoding the same CDR3. The chain recombines TRBV7-3 with TRBJ2-7; maybe TRBD2 (6 bases). V lost 0 bases and J 4 bases, leaving 7 bases between the germline ends. In germline, CDR1 is SGHTA, CDR2 FQGTGA. The CDR3 is 13 amino acids. CDR3 nucleotides: TGTGCCAGCAGCTTAACCGGGGGTTACGAGCAGTACTTC. It codes for CASSLTGGYEQYF.

V and J are TRBV10-3 and TRBJ1-5, with TRBD1 as a possible D gene (6 bases). Germline CDR1 is ENHRY and CDR2 is SYGVKD. The germline V and J ends were trimmed by 7 bases and 8 bases, with 18 bases remaining between them. This CDR3 has 14 residues. The CDR3 region is CAIKGVPQVEPQHF. CDR3 sequence (DNA): TGTGCCATCAAGGGGGTTCCCCAGGTGGAGCCCCAGCATTTT.

The chain employs TRBV6-5 and TRBJ1-5; the D is unclear. V was clipped by 6 bases and J by 0 bases, with 6 bases between them. The CDR3 spans 13 residues. The germline V gene encodes CDR1 MNHEY and CDR2 SVGAGI. The DNA for the CDR3 is TGTGCCAGCAGCCACGGTAGCAATCAGCCCCAGCATTTT. The encoded protein is CASSHGSNQPQHF.

This clone was picked up a small number of times. This chain links TRBV7-2 with TRBJ1-1, with D possibly TRBD1 on 5 matching bases. V lost 5 bases to trimming and J lost 1 base, with 20 bases between them. The germline CDR1 and CDR2 sequences are SGHTA and FQGNSA. The length of the CDR3 is 17 residues. The CDR3 is CASSARGGDTANTEAFF. The CDR3 DNA sequence: TGTGCCAGCAGCGCCCGGGGAGGGGATACAGCGAACACTGAAGCTTTCTTT.

The chain uses TRBV2 and TRBJ1-5; 7 positions match TRBD1. Per the germline V gene, CDR1 is SNHLY and CDR2 is FYNNEI. The ends lost 6 bases at V and 7 bases at J; junction bases unmatched: 6. There are 13 residues in the CDR3. This CDR3 is CASRTGLGQPQHF. The CDR3 nucleotides are TGTGCCAGCAGGACAGGGTTGGGGCAGCCCCAGCATTTT.

This chain joins TRBV23-1 and TRBJ2-7; D is possibly TRBD2 (5 bases). TRBV23-1 is designated an ORF whose function remains uncertain. CDR3 size: 10 residues. Trimming left V 6 bases short and J 7 bases short, with 7 bases between. The CDR3 DNA follows: TGCGCCAGCAGACTAGAAGAGCAGTACTTC. Amino acid sequence: CASRLEEQYF.

This sequence joins TRBV5-1 and TRBJ2-2; 13 bases map to TRBD2. Trimming cost V 4 bases and J 6 bases; bases outside gene matches: 6. The germline CDR1 and CDR2 sequences are SGHRS and YFSETQ. This CDR3 is built from 16 residues. The CDR3, as DNA: TGCGCCAGCAGCGCACTAGCGGGGGGGCCTCCCGGGGAGCTGTTTTTT. Protein product: CASSALAGGPPGELFF.

The chain has TRBV7-3 and TRBJ2-1, with TRBD2 identical over 8 bases. Germline assignment: CDR1 SGHTA and CDR2 FQGTGA. The V segment lost 1 base and the J segment 6 bases; nucleotides outside the gene matches: 8. The CDR3 consists of 16 residues. As DNA, the CDR3 is TGTGCCAGCAGCTTAAACCCGGGACTAGGGACCAATGAGCAGTTCTTC. Translating gives CASSLNPGLGTNEQFF. The entire variable domain, with the rest obtained from reference TRBV7-3 and TRBJ2-1, is as follows: GAGVSQTPSNKVTEKGKYVELRCDPISGHTALYWYRQSLGQGPEFLIYFQGTGAADDSGLPNDRFFAVRPEGSVSTLKIQRTERGDSAVYLCASSLNPGLGTNEQFFGPGTRLTVL.

This rearrangement joins TRBV7-8 to TRBJ1-1; D possibly corresponds to TRBD1 (5 bases). The CDR3 extends over 14 amino acids. V gave up 0 bases and J gave up 4 bases, with 9 bases separating them. Germline lookup yields CDR1 SGHVS and CDR2 FQNEAQ. This CDR3 reads CASSLAPGSTEAFF. The CDR3 DNA reads as TGTGCCAGCAGCTTAGCGCCAGGGTCCACTGAAGCTTTCTTT.

The chain recombines TRBV11-2 with TRBJ2-3; 12 positions agree with TRBD1. The CDR3 covers 16 residues. J gave up 4 bases and V 5 bases, and 7 bases lay outside the gene matches. CDR1 is SGHAT, CDR2 FQNNGV, per germline. The CDR3 nucleotides read TGTGCCAGCAGCCAAAGCCGGGACAGGGGGCCAGATACGCAGTATTTT. Protein product: CASSQSRDRGPDTQYF.

The chain combines TRBV18 with TRBJ1-4; 11 bases are shared with TRBD1. Germline V lookup: CDR1 KGHSH, CDR2 LQKENI. This CDR3 has 17 amino acids. V was clipped by 0 bases and J by 5 bases; unmatched bases: 5. In DNA, the CDR3 is TGTGCCAGCTCACCACCCAGGACAGGGGGCAAGAATGAAAAACTGTTTTTT. Protein sequence: CASSPPRTGGKNEKLFF. Looking up the rest from reference TRBV18 and TRBJ1-4 gives the full variable domain: NAGVMQNPRHLVRRRGQEARLRCSPMKGHSHVYWYRQLPEEGLKFMVYLQKENIIDESGMPKERFSAEFPKEGPSILRIQQVVRGDSAAYFCASSPPRTGGKNEKLFFGSGTQLSVL.

V and J are TRBV7-3 and TRBJ2-1, with 10 positions matching TRBD2. Unmatched junction bases numbered 10, after V lost 8 bases and J lost 6 bases. CDR3 size: 15 residues. CDR1 SGHTA and CDR2 FQGTGA come from the germline V gene. The CDR3 sequence: CASGSAGGPGNEQFF. In nucleotides, the CDR3 is TGTGCCAGCGGGTCAGCGGGGGGGCCGGGCAATGAGCAGTTCTTC.

The rearrangement joins TRBV7-3 to TRBJ2-1, with 9 nucleotides matching TRBD2. The CDR3 has 15 residues. Germline V gives CDR1 SGHTA, CDR2 FQGTGA. Trimming cost V 4 bases and J 7 bases; bases outside gene matches: 8. The CDR3 sequence: CASSSLGTSTNEQFF. CDR3 coding DNA: TGTGCCAGCAGCTCCCTCGGGACTAGCACGAATGAGCAGTTCTTC.

This clone was seen once. The chain is built from TRBV7-2 and TRBJ2-7; no definite D call. Germline assignment: CDR1 SGHTA and CDR2 FQGNSA. CDR3 length: 13 residues. Trimming took off 1 base at V and 2 bases at J, with 6 bases between the two ends. Written as DNA, the CDR3 is TGTGCCAGCAGCTTAGAGAGGACCTACGAGCAGTACTTC. This encodes CASSLERTYEQYF.

This clone was observed a single time. V gene TRBV29-1 combines with J gene TRBJ1-2; 9 bases map to TRBD1. V was pared by 6 bases and J by 4 bases, with 3 bases of the junction left unmatched. Germline CDR1 is SQVTM and CDR2 is ANQGSEA. CDR3 size: 12 residues. DNA for the CDR3: TGCAGCGTGGGGACAGGGTCCTATGGCTACACCTTC. Translation: CSVGTGSYGYTF.

The chain combines TRBV9 with TRBJ1-2, with D maybe TRBD1 (6 bases). The germline gives CDR1 SGDLS, CDR2 YYNGEE. This CDR3 region has 12 residues. V dropped 3 bases and J dropped 12 bases, with 15 bases sitting between them. The DNA of the CDR3 is TGTGCCAGCAGCGCTTCGGACAGCCTTCACACCTTC. It translates to CASSASDSLHTF.

V usage is TRBV4-3 and J usage is TRBJ1-2, with D tentatively TRBD1 (5 bases). V shed 0 bases and J shed 3 bases, with 14 bases lying between them. The V gene's germline CDR1 is LGHNA and CDR2 YSLEER. This CDR3 contains 16 residues. The CDR3, as DNA: TGCGCCAGCAGCCAAGACCAACCCCGGGGGGACTATGGCTACACCTTC. It is translated as CASSQDQPRGDYGYTF.